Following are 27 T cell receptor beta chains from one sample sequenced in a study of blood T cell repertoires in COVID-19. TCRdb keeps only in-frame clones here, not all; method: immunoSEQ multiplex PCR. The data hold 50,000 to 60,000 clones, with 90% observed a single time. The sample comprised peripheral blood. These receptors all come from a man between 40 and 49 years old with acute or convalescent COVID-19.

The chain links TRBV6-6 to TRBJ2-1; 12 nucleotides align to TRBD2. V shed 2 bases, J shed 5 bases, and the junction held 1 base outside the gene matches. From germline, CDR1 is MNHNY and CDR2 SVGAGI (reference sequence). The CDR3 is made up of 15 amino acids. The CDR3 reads CASSYGLAGHNEQFF. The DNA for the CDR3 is TGTGCCAGCAGTTACGGACTAGCGGGACACAATGAGCAGTTCTTC.

The CDR3 DNA is TGCGCCAGCAGCCCCGGGACTAGCGGGAACTACGAGCAGTACTTC. Its translation: CASSPGTSGNYEQYF. This chain joins TRBV5-1 and TRBJ2-7, with 13 nucleotides matching TRBD2. Trimming took 4 bases from V and 3 from J; bases not matched to a gene: 4. CDR1 is SGHRS and CDR2 is YFSETQ in the germline V gene. The length of the CDR3 is 15 residues.

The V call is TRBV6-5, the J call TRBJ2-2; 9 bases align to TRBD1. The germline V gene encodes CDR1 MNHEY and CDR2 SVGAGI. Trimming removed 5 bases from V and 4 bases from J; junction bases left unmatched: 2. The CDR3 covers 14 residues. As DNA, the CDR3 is TGTGCCAGCAGTCGGACAGGGGTCACCGGGGAGCTGTTTTTT. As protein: CASSRTGVTGELFF.

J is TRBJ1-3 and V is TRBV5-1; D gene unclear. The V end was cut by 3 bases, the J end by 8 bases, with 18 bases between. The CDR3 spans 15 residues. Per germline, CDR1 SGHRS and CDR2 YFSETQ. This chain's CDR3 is CASSSRTGIGDTIYF. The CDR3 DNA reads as TGCGCCAGCAGCTCGCGGACGGGGATTGGGGACACCATATATTTT.

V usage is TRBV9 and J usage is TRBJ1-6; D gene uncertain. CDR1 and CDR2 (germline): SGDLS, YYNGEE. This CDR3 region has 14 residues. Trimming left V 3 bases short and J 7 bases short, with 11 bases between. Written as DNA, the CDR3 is TGTGCCAGCAGCGCACAAACAATCAATTCACCCCTCCACTTT. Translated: CASSAQTINSPLHF.

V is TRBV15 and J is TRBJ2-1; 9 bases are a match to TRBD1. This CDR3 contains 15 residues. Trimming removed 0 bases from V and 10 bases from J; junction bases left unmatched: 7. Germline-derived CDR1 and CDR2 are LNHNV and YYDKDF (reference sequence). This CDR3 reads CATSRERTGVSEQFF. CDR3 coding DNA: TGTGCCACCAGCAGAGAGAGGACAGGGGTAAGCGAGCAGTTCTTC. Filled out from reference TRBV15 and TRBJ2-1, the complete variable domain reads DAMVIQNPRYQVTQFGKPVTLSCSQTLNHNVMYWYQQKSSQAPKLLFHYYDKDFNNEADTPDNFQSRRPNTSFCFLDIRSPGLGDTAMYLCATSRERTGVSEQFFGPGTRLTVL.

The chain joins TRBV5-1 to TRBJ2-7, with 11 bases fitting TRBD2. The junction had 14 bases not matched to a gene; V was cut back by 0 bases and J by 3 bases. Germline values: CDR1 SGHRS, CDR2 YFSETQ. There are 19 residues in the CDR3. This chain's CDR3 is CASSLAGLAGGTRGYEQYF. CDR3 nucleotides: TGCGCCAGCAGCTTGGCGGGGCTAGCGGGAGGCACTAGGGGCTACGAGCAGTACTTC.

DNA of the CDR3: TGTGCCAGCAGCAAAGGGCACAGGGGGACTGAGACCCAGTACTTC. Its translation is CASSKGHRGTETQYF. The J gene is TRBJ2-5, the V gene TRBV21-1; TRBD1, the table's D call, lacks a check against the DNA. TRBV21-1 counts as a pseudogene. This CDR3 comprises 15 residues.

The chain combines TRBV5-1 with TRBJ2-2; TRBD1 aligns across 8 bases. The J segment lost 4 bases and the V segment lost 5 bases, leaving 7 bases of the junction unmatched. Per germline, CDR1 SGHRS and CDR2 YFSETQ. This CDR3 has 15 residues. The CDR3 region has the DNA TGCGCCAGCAGACAACAGGGGGTTAGCACCGGGGAGCTGTTTTTT. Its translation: CASRQQGVSTGELFF.

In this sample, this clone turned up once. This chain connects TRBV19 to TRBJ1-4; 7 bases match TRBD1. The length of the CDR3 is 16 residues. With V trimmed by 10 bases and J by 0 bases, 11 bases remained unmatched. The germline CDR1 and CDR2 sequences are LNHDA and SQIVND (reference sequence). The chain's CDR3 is CATGRGQDTTNEKLFF. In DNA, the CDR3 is TGTGCCACTGGTCGCGGACAGGATACAACTAATGAAAAACTGTTTTTT.

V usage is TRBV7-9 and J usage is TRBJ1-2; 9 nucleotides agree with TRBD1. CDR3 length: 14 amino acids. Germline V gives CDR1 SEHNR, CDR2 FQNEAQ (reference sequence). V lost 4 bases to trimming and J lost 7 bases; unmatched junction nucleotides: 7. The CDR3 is CASSSQGAGLGYTF. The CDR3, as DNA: TGTGCCAGCAGCTCACAGGGGGCGGGTCTTGGCTACACCTTC.

CDR3 bases: TGTGCTAGTGTCTTGACAGGGAGCTCCTACAATGAGCAGTTCTTC. Its protein product is CASVLTGSSYNEQFF. The chain combines TRBV12-5 with TRBJ2-1; TRBD1 matches 7 bases. In germline, CDR1 is LGHNT, CDR2 FRNRAP. The CDR3 has 15 residues. V shed 7 bases and J 0 bases; nucleotides not matched to a gene: 6. The variable domain in full, completed from reference TRBV12-5 and TRBJ2-1, reads DARVTQTPRHKVTEMGQEVTMRCQPILGHNTVFWYRQTMMQGLELLAYFRNRAPLDDSGMPKDRFSAEMPDATLATLKIQPSEPRDSAVYFCASVLTGSSYNEQFFGPGTRLTVL.

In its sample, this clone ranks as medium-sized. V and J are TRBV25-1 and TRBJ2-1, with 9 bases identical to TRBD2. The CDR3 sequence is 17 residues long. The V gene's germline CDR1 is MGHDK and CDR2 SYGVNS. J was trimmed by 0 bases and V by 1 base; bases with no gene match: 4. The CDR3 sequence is CASSESSGTTSYNEQFF. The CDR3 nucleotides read TGTGCCAGCAGTGAATCTAGCGGGACGACCTCCTACAATGAGCAGTTCTTC. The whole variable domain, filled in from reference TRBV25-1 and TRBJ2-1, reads EADIYQTPRYLVIGTGKKITLECSQTMGHDKMYWYQQDPGMELHLIHYSYGVNSTEKGDLSSESTVSRIRTEHFPLTLESARPSHTSQYLCASSESSGTTSYNEQFFGPGTRLTVL.

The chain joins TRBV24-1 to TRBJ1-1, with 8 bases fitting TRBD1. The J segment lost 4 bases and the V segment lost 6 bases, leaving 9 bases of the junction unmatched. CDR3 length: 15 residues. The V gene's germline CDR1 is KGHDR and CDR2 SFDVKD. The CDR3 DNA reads TGTGCCACCAGTAGTGCAGGGGGCGCGGGCACTGAAGCTTTCTTT. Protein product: CATSSAGGAGTEAFF.

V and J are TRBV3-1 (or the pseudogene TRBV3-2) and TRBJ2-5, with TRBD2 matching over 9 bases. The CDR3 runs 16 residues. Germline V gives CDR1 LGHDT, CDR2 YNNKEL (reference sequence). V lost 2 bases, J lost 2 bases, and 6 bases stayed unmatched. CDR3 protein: CASSQTSAGGQETQYF. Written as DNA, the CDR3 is TGTGCCAGCAGCCAAACTTCTGCGGGAGGGCAAGAGACCCAGTACTTC.

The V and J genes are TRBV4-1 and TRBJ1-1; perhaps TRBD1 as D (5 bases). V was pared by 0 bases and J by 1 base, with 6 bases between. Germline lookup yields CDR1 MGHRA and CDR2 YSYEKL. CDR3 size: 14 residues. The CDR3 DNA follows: TGCGCCAGCAGCCAAGATCAGGGGAACACTGAAGCTTTCTTT. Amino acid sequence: CASSQDQGNTEAFF.

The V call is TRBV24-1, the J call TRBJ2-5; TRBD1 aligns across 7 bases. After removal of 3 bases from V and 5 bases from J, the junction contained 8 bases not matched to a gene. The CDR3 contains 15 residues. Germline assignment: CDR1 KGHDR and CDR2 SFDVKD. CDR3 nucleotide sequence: TGTGCCACCAGTGATCCCACAGGGGCCGGGGAGACCCAGTACTTC. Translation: CATSDPTGAGETQYF.

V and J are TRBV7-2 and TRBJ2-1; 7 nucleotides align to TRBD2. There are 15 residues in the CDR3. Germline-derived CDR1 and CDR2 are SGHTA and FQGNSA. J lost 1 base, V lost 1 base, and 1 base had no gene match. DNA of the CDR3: TGTGCCAGCAGCTTAGAGCGGGGATCCTACAATGAGCAGTTCTTC. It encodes CASSLERGSYNEQFF.

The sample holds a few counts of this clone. In nucleotides, the CDR3 is TGTGCCAGCAGCCCCGGGACAGGGAACGAGCAGTACTTC. Translation gives CASSPGTGNEQYF. The chain couples TRBV2 to TRBJ2-7; 9 bases map to TRBD1. Germline V lookup: CDR1 SNHLY, CDR2 FYNNEI. Trimming at V came to 6 bases and at J to 5 bases, leaving 5 bases not matched to a gene. The CDR3 consists of 13 residues. The full variable domain, its missing parts supplied by reference TRBV2 and TRBJ2-7, is EPEVTQTPSHQVTQMGQEVILRCVPISNHLYFYWYRQILGQKVEFLVSFYNNEISEKSEIFDDQFSVERPDGSNFTLKIRSTKLEDSAMYFCASSPGTGNEQYFGPGTRLTVT.

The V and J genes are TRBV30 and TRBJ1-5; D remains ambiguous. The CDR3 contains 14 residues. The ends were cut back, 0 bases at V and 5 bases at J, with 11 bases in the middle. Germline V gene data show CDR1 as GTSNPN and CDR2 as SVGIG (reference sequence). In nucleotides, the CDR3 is TGTGCCTGGAGTGTAGATACACGTTATCAGCCCCAGCATTTT. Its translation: CAWSVDTRYQPQHF. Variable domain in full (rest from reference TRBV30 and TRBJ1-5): SQTIHQWPATLVQPVGSPLSLECTVEGTSNPNLYWYRQAAGRGLQLLFYSVGIGQISSEVPQNLSASRPQDRQFILSSKKLLLSDSGFYLCAWSVDTRYQPQHFGDGTRLSIL.

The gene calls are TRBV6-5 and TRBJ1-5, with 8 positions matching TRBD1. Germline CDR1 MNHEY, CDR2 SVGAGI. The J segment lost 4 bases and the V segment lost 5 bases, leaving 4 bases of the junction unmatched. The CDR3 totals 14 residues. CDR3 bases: TGTGCCAGCAGTAGACAGGGGTTGAATCAGCCCCAGCATTTT. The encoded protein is CASSRQGLNQPQHF.

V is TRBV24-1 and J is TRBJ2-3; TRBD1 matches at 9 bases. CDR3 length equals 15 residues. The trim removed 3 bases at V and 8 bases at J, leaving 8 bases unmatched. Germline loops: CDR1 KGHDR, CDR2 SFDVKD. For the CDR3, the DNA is TGTGCCACCAGTGATCGACAGGGGGGTAGGGTTACGCAGTATTTT. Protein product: CATSDRQGGRVTQYF.

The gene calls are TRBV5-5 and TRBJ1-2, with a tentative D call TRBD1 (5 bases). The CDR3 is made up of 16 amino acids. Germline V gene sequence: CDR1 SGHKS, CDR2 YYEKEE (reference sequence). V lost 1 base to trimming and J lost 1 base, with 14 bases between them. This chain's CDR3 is CASSLRGSLDNYGYTF. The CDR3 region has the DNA TGTGCCAGCAGCTTGAGGGGCAGCCTAGATAACTATGGCTACACCTTC.

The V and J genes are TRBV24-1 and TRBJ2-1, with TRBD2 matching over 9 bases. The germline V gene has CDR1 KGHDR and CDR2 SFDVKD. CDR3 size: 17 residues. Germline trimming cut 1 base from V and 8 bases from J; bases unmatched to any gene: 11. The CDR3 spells CATSDLDSGRRLDEQFF. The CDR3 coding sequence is TGTGCCACCAGTGATTTAGATAGCGGGAGAAGGTTAGATGAGCAGTTCTTC.

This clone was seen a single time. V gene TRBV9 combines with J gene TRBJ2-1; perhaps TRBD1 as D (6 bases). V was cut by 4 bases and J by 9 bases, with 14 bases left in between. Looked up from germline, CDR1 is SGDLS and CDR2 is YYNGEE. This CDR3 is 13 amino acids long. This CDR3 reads CASSIGPDSEQFF. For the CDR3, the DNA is TGTGCCAGCAGCATCGGACCGGACAGTGAGCAGTTCTTC.

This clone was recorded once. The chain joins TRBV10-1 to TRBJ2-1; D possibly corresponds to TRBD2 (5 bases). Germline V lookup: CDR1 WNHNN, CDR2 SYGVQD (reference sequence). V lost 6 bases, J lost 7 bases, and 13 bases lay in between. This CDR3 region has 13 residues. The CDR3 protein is CASSSDSRNEQFF. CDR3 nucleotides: TGCGCCAGCAGCTCGGACTCCCGTAATGAGCAGTTCTTC.

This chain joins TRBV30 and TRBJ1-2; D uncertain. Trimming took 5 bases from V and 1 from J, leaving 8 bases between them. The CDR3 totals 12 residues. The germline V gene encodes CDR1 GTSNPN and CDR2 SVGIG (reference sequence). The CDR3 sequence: CAWSTDNYGYTF. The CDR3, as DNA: TGTGCCTGGTCTACCGATAACTATGGCTACACCTTC.